This T cell receptor beta chain originates from a study of T cell responses to AZD1222 COVID-19 vaccine. Points on this clone: Its antigen remains unknown.

Method: immunoSEQ multiplex PCR; TCRdb's copy keeps in-frame clones and lacks some. The data show about 110,000 clones, with 92% seen just once and 0.95% to 1.5% held by the top ten. Germline V CDR1 and CDR2: DFQATT, SNEGSKA (reference sequence). The V gene end was trimmed by 3 bases and the J gene end by 0 bases; junction bases not matched to a gene: 4. CDR3 length: 14 residues. Study-level results: Spike as a whole was targeted by vaccine-associated CD4 TCRs, dominant at 160-218 and 743-854.

The sequenced sample was peripheral blood, obtained on day 0 of AZD1222 vaccination. The sequence was collected from an adult in good health. The rearrangement joins TRBV20-1 to TRBJ2-7; 8 bases map to TRBD1. In DNA form, the CDR3 reads TGCAGTGCTAGTCCCGGGACAGGCTCCTACGAGCAGTACTTC. Its translation: CSASPGTGSYEQYF.